This TCR beta chain came from a study of CXCR3-negative and CXCR3-positive naive CD8 T cells. Whole-study findings and limits: Whereas memory cells differed, naive CXCR3-negative and CXCR3-positive cells shared similar TRBV-TRBJ usage.

With respect to this clonotype: Its cognate antigen is unknown.

All TRB cDNA libraries came from 5' RACE performed with UMI labels. TCRdb re-called the 5' RACE reads; every CDR3 protein appears as one record, without DNA. The table for this sample gives about 56,000 distinct CDR3 sequences. The CDR3 covers 15 residues. Germline assignment: CDR1 SQVTM and CDR2 ANQGSEA. The receptor was isolated from a human donor in good health. Some clones in this sample may be carry-over from other donors' samples. This chain uses TRBV29-1 with TRBJ2-3; the TCRdb D gene call, TRBD2, has no DNA to confirm it. Sequencing was performed on memory CD8+ T cells from blood. This chain's CDR3 is CSVLRTSGVTDTQYF.